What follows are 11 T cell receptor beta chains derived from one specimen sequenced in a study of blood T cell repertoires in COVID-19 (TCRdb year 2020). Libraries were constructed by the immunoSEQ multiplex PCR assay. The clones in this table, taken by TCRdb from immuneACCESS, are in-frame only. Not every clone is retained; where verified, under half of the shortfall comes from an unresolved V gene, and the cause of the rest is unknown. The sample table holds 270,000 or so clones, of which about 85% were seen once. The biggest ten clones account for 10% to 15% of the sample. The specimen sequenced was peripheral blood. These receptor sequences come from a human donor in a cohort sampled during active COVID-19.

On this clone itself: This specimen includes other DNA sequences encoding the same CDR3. The CDR3 is CASSFDSYEQYF. Written as DNA, the CDR3 is TGTGCCAGCAGCTTCGACTCGTACGAGCAGTACTTC. The chain uses TRBV7-2 and TRBJ2-7; D call uncertain. The CDR3 consists of 12 residues. Per germline, CDR1 SGHTA and CDR2 FQGNSA. The V gene lost 3 bases and the J gene lost 4 bases, with 7 bases spanning the gap. Supplemented by reference TRBV7-2 and TRBJ2-7, the full variable domain reads GAGVSQSPSNKVTEKGKDVELRCDPISGHTALYWYRQSLGQGLEFLIYFQGNSAPDKSGLPSDRFSAERTGGSVSTLTIQRTQQEDSAVYLCASSFDSYEQYFGPGTRLTVT.

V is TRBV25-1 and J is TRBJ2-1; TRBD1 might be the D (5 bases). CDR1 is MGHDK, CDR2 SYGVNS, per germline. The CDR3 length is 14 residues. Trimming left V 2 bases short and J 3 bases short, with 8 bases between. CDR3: CASSELTVYNEQFF. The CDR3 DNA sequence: TGTGCCAGCAGTGAACTGACAGTCTACAATGAGCAGTTCTTC.

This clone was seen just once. The CDR3 spells CASSIHRGRASTDTQYF. CDR3 coding DNA: TGTGCCAGTAGTATACATCGCGGCAGGGCTAGCACAGATACGCAGTATTTT. The V call is TRBV19, the J call TRBJ2-3; a weak D match, TRBD1 (5 bases). In germline, CDR1 is LNHDA, CDR2 SQIVND (reference sequence). With 2 bases removed from V and 0 bases from J, the gap between germline ends came to 15 bases. The CDR3 covers 17 residues.

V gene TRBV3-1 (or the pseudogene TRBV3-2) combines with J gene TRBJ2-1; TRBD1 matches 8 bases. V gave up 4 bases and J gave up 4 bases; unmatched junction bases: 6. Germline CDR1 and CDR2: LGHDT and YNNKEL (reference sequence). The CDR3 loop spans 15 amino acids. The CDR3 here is CASSLGTGSYNEQFF. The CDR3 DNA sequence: TGTGCCAGCAGCCTCGGGACAGGTTCGTACAATGAGCAGTTCTTC.

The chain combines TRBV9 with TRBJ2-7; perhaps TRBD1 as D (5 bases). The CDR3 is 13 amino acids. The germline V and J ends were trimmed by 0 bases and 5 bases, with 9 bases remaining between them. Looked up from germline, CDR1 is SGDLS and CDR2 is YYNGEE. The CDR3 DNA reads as TGTGCCAGCAGCGTAGGACAGTTGCACGAGCAGTACTTC. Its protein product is CASSVGQLHEQYF.

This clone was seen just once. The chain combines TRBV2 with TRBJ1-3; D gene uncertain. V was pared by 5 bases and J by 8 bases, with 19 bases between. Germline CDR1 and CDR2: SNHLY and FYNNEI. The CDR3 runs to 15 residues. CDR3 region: CASSTEALKGDTIYF. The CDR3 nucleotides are TGTGCCAGCAGTACAGAGGCCCTAAAGGGAGACACCATATATTTT.

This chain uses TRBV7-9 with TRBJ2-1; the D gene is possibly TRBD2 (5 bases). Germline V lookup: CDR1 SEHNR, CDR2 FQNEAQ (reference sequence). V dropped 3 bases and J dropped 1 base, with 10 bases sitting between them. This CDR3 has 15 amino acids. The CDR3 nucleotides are TGTGCCAGCAGCTTCGGGGATATTTCCTACAATGAGCAGTTCTTC. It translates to CASSFGDISYNEQFF.

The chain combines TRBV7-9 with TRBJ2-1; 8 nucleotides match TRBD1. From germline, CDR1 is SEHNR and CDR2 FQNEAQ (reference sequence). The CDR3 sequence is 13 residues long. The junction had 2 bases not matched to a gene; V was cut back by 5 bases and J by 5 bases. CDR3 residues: CASSGQGHNEQFF. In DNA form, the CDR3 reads TGTGCCAGCAGCGGACAGGGACACAATGAGCAGTTCTTC.

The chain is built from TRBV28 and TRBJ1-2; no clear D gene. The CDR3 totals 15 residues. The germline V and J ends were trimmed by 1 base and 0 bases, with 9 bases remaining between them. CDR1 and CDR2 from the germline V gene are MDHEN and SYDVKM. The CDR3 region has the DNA TGTGCCAGCAGTTTATTGGCACCCTCTAACTATGGCTACACCTTC. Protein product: CASSLLAPSNYGYTF.

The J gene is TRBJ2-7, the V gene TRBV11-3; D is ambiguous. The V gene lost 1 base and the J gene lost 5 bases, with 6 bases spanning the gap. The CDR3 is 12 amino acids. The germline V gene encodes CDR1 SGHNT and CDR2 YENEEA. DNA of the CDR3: TGTGCCAGCAGCTTAGGGGCCCACGAGCAGTACTTC. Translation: CASSLGAHEQYF.

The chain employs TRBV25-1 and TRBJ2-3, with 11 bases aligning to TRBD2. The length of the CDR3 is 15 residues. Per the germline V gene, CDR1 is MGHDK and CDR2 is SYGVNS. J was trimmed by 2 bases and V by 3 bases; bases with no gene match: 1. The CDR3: CASSETSGITDTQYF. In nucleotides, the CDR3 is TGTGCCAGCAGTGAGACTAGCGGGATCACAGATACGCAGTATTTT.